Listed below are T cell receptor beta chains from one sample, sequenced in a study of beta chain features in type 1 diabetes. TCRdb keeps only in-frame clones here, not all; method: immunoSEQ multiplex PCR. The table has fewer than 450,000 clones, about 14% seen once. The sequencing input was naive CD4+ T cells from blood. All receptors come from a woman aged 18-30 years with type 1 diabetes. Each CDR3 is given with its conserved first and last residue. Fields, in order: CDR3 DNA, CDR3 protein, J gene, V gene, D gene, clone size. D genes are given only for firm matches. Clone size is shown for a subset of rows, as once, few, many or a class of expanded clone.

cdr3_nt: TGTGCCAGCAGCGCGCTGACAGGGAAAGGCTACACCTTC
cdr3_aa: CASSALTGKGYTF
j_call: TRBJ1-2
v_call: TRBV7-6
d_call: TRBD1
clone_size: -

cdr3_nt: TGTGCCAGCTCACCTAGTGAGCGGGCCGGAGGGGAGACCCAGTACTTC
cdr3_aa: CASSPSERAGGETQYF
j_call: TRBJ2-5
v_call: TRBV18
d_call: -
clone_size: few

cdr3_nt: TGTGCCAGCAGCGGACAGTTCTACAATGAGCAGTTCTTC
cdr3_aa: CASSGQFYNEQFF
j_call: TRBJ2-1
v_call: TRBV6-6
d_call: -
clone_size: few

cdr3_nt: TGCGCCAGCAGCCAACCCAGGGACTCACGGAAGGAGTACGAGCAGTACTTC
cdr3_aa: CASSQPRDSRKEYEQYF
j_call: TRBJ2-7
v_call: TRBV4-1
d_call: -
clone_size: -

cdr3_nt: TGTGCCGCTGACCGTGGGAGCTCCTACGAGCAGTACTTC
cdr3_aa: CAADRGSSYEQYF
j_call: TRBJ2-7
v_call: TRBV28
d_call: -
clone_size: -

cdr3_nt: TGTGCCAGCAGTTACTCATCCGGACTCTACACCTTC
cdr3_aa: CASSYSSGLYTF
j_call: TRBJ1-2
v_call: TRBV6-5
d_call: -
clone_size: few

cdr3_nt: TGTGCCAGCAGGTCCGACACTGAAGCTTTCTTT
cdr3_aa: CASRSDTEAFF
j_call: TRBJ1-1
v_call: TRBV6-5
d_call: -
clone_size: once

cdr3_nt: TGTGCCAGCAGCTTATGGTTAGCGGGGACAGATACGCAGTATTTT
cdr3_aa: CASSLWLAGTDTQYF
j_call: TRBJ2-3
v_call: TRBV7-8
d_call: TRBD2
clone_size: -

cdr3_nt: TGTGCCAGCCGACCCACAGGGGTTAACACCGGGGAGCTGTTTTTT
cdr3_aa: CASRPTGVNTGELFF
j_call: TRBJ2-2
v_call: TRBV9
d_call: TRBD1
clone_size: -

cdr3_nt: TGTGCCTGCCTTACGAGGGAGACCCAGTACTTC
cdr3_aa: CACLTRETQYF
j_call: TRBJ2-5
v_call: TRBV30
d_call: -
clone_size: few

cdr3_nt: TGTGCCAGCAGCTTACGCGGACAGCCTAACTATGGCTACACCTTC
cdr3_aa: CASSLRGQPNYGYTF
j_call: TRBJ1-2
v_call: TRBV7-9
d_call: -
clone_size: few